What follows are 26 T cell receptor beta chains derived from one specimen sequenced in a study of PD-L1 blockade in urothelial cancer. The repertoire was sequenced with immunoSEQ multiplex PCR; TCRdb's copy has only in-frame clones and lacks some. The top ten clones hold roughly 4.5% of a sample with about 74,000 clones, around 84% of them seen once. The source material was PBMCs, sampled around atezolizumab (anti-PD-L1) treatment. These receptors all stem from a man in his 70s with urothelial cancer.

The chain is built from TRBV2 and TRBJ2-3; 8 positions agree with TRBD2. This CDR3 spans 13 amino acids. V trimming: 8 bases; J trimming: 7 bases; junction bases outside the gene matches: 8. The germline gives CDR1 SNHLY, CDR2 FYNNEI. As DNA, the CDR3 is TGTGCCAGCGGAGAGCGGGAGAAGAATACGCAGTATTTT. Its protein product is CASGEREKNTQYF.

This sequence joins TRBV2 and TRBJ2-1, with 9 bases fitting TRBD1. CDR3 length equals 17 residues. Looked up from germline, CDR1 is SNHLY and CDR2 is FYNNEI. The ends lost 6 bases at V and 3 bases at J; junction bases unmatched: 12. In DNA, the CDR3 is TGTGCCAGCAGCTTAACCACCGGGACAGGGTACTACAATGAGCAGTTCTTC. It codes for CASSLTTGTGYYNEQFF.

The table lists this clone with a count of one. The chain has TRBV29-1 and TRBJ2-3; 10 bases agree with TRBD2. The CDR3 totals 14 residues. Germline trimming cut 4 bases from V and 4 bases from J; bases unmatched to any gene: 5. Germline assignment: CDR1 SQVTM and CDR2 ANQGSEA. This CDR3 is CSVGSGRASDTQYF. Here the CDR3 DNA reads TGCAGCGTTGGGAGCGGGAGGGCGTCAGATACGCAGTATTTT.

The chain recombines TRBV10-1 with TRBJ1-4; the D gene is possibly TRBD1 (5 bases). CDR3 length equals 12 residues. Trimming took 6 bases from V and 7 from J, leaving 9 bases between them. Per the germline V gene, CDR1 is WNHNN and CDR2 is SYGVQD (reference sequence). The CDR3 region has the DNA TGCGCCAGCAGCCAGGGAAGTGAAAAACTGTTTTTT. This codes for CASSQGSEKLFF.

V gene TRBV7-8 combines with J gene TRBJ1-5; D is unclear. This CDR3 region has 17 residues. The V and J ends lost 5 bases and 0 bases respectively, with 17 bases between them. Germline CDR1 and CDR2: SGHVS and FQNEAQ. CDR3: CASSGGPGDYSNQPQHF. CDR3 nucleotides: TGTGCCAGCAGCGGTGGGCCTGGCGACTATAGCAATCAGCCCCAGCATTTT.

This sequence joins TRBV5-6 and TRBJ1-1; D might be TRBD1 (6 bases). V lost 0 bases to trimming and J lost 7 bases, with 13 bases between them. This CDR3 has 14 amino acids. Germline V lookup: CDR1 SGHDT, CDR2 YYEEEE. Here the CDR3 DNA reads TGTGCCAGCAGCTTGGGGACAGCGAGGATTGAAGCTTTCTTT. This gives the protein CASSLGTARIEAFF.

V and J are TRBV27 and TRBJ2-5; TRBD2 might be the D (5 bases). Germline V CDR1 and CDR2: MNHEY, SMNVEV (reference sequence). CDR3 length equals 15 residues. V was clipped by 8 bases and J by 4 bases, with 20 bases between them. CDR3 region: CASGVWSGIRETQYF. The CDR3 region has the DNA TGTGCCAGCGGGGTTTGGTCGGGGATCCGAGAGACCCAGTACTTC.

In this sample, this clone turned up a few times. V is TRBV9 and J is TRBJ2-5; D is perhaps TRBD2 (8 bases). CDR3 length equals 17 residues. In germline, CDR1 is SGDLS, CDR2 YYNGEE. V shed 4 bases and J shed 5 bases, with 24 bases lying between them. The CDR3 is CASSPGGTGGPWETQYF. The CDR3 nucleotides are TGTGCCAGCAGCCCAGGGGGTACGGGAGGGCCTTGGGAGACCCAGTACTTC.

In its sample, this clone was seen a few times. CDR3 bases: TGCGCCAGCAGCCCGGTGACAGGGGCAACTAATGAAAAACTGTTTTTT. This translates into CASSPVTGATNEKLFF. The V call is TRBV5-1, the J call TRBJ1-4; TRBD1 matches 8 bases. This CDR3 contains 16 residues. V was clipped by 4 bases and J by 0 bases; unmatched bases: 5. Germline V gene lookup returns CDR1 SGHRS and CDR2 YFSETQ.

There are a few counts of this clone. This sequence joins TRBV5-1 and TRBJ2-3; 7 nucleotides line up with TRBD2. CDR1 and CDR2 from the germline V gene are SGHRS and YFSETQ. V shed 5 bases, J shed 1 base, and the junction held 1 base outside the gene matches. The length of the CDR3 is 13 residues. The CDR3 DNA is TGCGCCAGCAGAACTAGCGGCACAGATACGCAGTATTTT. This sequence encodes CASRTSGTDTQYF.

The chain has TRBV13 and TRBJ1-1; the match to TRBD1 covers 9 bases. The J segment lost 5 bases and the V segment lost 0 bases, leaving 4 bases of the junction unmatched. The CDR3 is made up of 15 amino acids. Germline CDR1 reads PRHDT; CDR2 reads FYEKMQ (reference sequence). The DNA of the CDR3 is TGTGCCAGCAGCTTAGGGACAGGGGGTCGAACTGAAGCTTTCTTT. Its protein is CASSLGTGGRTEAFF. Combining the CDR3 with reference TRBV13 and TRBJ1-1 gives the whole variable domain AAGVIQSPRHLIKEKRETATLKCYPIPRHDTVYWYQQGPGQDPQFLISFYEKMQSDKGSIPDRFSAQQFSDYHSELNMSSLELGDSALYFCASSLGTGGRTEAFFGQGTRLTVV.

V is TRBV15 and J is TRBJ2-3; 11 bases are a match to TRBD2. This CDR3 spans 19 amino acids. V dropped 5 bases and J dropped 5; count of bases not matched to a gene: 18. CDR1 is LNHNV, CDR2 YYDKDF, per germline (reference sequence). The CDR3: CATSVPGTSGLRVVDTQYF. The CDR3 DNA sequence: TGTGCCACCAGCGTGCCCGGGACTAGCGGTTTACGAGTGGTAGATACGCAGTATTTT.

The V call is TRBV9, the J call TRBJ2-7; maybe TRBD2 (7 bases). CDR1 and CDR2 (germline): SGDLS, YYNGEE. Between the trimmed V and J ends, which lost 4 bases and 5 bases, there was a span of 19 bases. The CDR3 has 15 residues. CDR3 in DNA: TGTGCCAGCAGCCCTACAGGGAGGGGGGCACACGAGCAGTACTTC. Amino acids: CASSPTGRGAHEQYF.

V gene TRBV5-1 combines with J gene TRBJ1-4; D is unresolved. The CDR3 consists of 14 residues. Germline CDR1 and CDR2: SGHRS and YFSETQ. V lost 5 bases, J lost 4 bases, and 12 bases lay in between. CDR3 amino acids: CASSPGSDNEKLFF. CDR3 nucleotide sequence: TGCGCCAGCAGTCCCGGGTCCGATAATGAAAAACTGTTTTTT.

This clone was seen just once. V and J are TRBV18 and TRBJ2-2; 9 bases line up with TRBD1. CDR1 and CDR2 (germline): KGHSH, LQKENI. This CDR3 comprises 16 residues. Trimming cost V 4 bases and J 0 bases; bases outside gene matches: 3. The CDR3, as DNA: TGTGCCAGCTCACGGTGGACAGGGGCGAACACCGGGGAGCTGTTTTTT. Its translation is CASSRWTGANTGELFF.

This chain connects TRBV6-6 to TRBJ2-2; D gene unclear. Germline lookup yields CDR1 MNHNY and CDR2 SVGAGI (reference sequence). V was pared by 6 bases and J by 1 base, with 15 bases between. The CDR3 spans 16 residues. DNA for the CDR3: TGTGCCAGCAGCCCCCGCCCGGCAGGGAACACCGGGGAGCTGTTTTTT. Its protein product is CASSPRPAGNTGELFF.

This rearrangement joins TRBV7-7 to TRBJ2-5; 12 positions agree with TRBD2. The CDR3 extends over 15 amino acids. Germline assignment: CDR1 SSHAT and CDR2 FNYEAQ (reference sequence). V was pared by 5 bases and J by 5 bases, with 6 bases of the junction left unmatched. This chain's CDR3 is CASSLLAGGFETQYF. Here the CDR3 DNA reads TGTGCCAGCAGCCTACTAGCGGGAGGCTTTGAGACCCAGTACTTC.

The chain joins TRBV19 to TRBJ1-2; TRBD1 agrees at 8 bases. The CDR3 consists of 14 residues. Germline V lookup: CDR1 LNHDA, CDR2 SQIVND (reference sequence). V shed 3 bases, J shed 4 bases, and the junction held 4 bases outside the gene matches. The CDR3 here is CASSITQGGYGYTF. The CDR3 coding sequence is TGTGCCAGTAGTATCACACAGGGGGGCTATGGCTACACCTTC.

V is TRBV28 and J is TRBJ2-2, with 10 bases matching TRBD2. The germline CDR1 and CDR2 sequences are MDHEN and SYDVKM. Losses at the gene ends were 10 bases for V and 4 bases for J; bases not matched to a gene: 12. The CDR3 is made up of 16 amino acids. Here the CDR3 DNA reads TGTGCCACCGTTTCACTAGCGGGACGGGGCACCGGGGAGCTGTTTTTT. This gives the protein CATVSLAGRGTGELFF.

This chain joins TRBV5-1 and TRBJ2-3, with 13 bases identical to TRBD2. Looked up from germline, CDR1 is SGHRS and CDR2 is YFSETQ. The CDR3 contains 18 residues. Trimming at V came to 2 bases and at J to 3 bases, leaving 9 bases not matched to a gene. CDR3 nucleotides: TGCGCCAGCAGCTTACTAGCGGGAGGGCCTTTGTCGACAGATACGCAGTATTTT. Protein sequence: CASSLLAGGPLSTDTQYF.

The chain joins TRBV30 to TRBJ1-3, with D possibly being TRBD1 (5 bases). This CDR3 has 15 residues. Trimming stripped 1 base from V and 1 base from J, with 11 bases between. From germline, CDR1 is GTSNPN and CDR2 SVGIG (reference sequence). The CDR3: CAWSGRRASGNTIYF. In DNA, the CDR3 is TGTGCCTGGAGTGGCCGCAGGGCTTCTGGAAACACCATATATTTT.

The V and J genes are TRBV29-1 and TRBJ2-1, with 7 bases fitting TRBD2. This CDR3 is built from 15 residues. CDR1 and CDR2 from the germline V gene are SQVTM and ANQGSEA. The J segment lost 1 base and the V segment lost 4 bases, leaving 7 bases of the junction unmatched. DNA of the CDR3: TGCAGCGTTGCGAGTAGCGGGCTTTCCTACAATGAGCAGTTCTTC. It yields the protein CSVASSGLSYNEQFF.

V usage is TRBV4-1 and J usage is TRBJ2-5; D might be TRBD2 (6 bases). Trimming shortened V by 0 bases and J by 4 bases, and 12 bases separated the two germline ends. In germline, CDR1 is MGHRA, CDR2 YSYEKL. The CDR3 consists of 15 residues. CDR3 sequence (DNA): TGCGCCAGCAGCCAAGATGAGGGAGGAGGAGAGACCCAGTACTTC. Translation gives CASSQDEGGGETQYF.

The chain couples TRBV11-2 to TRBJ2-2; possibly TRBD1 for D (5 bases). The germline gives CDR1 SGHAT, CDR2 FQNNGV. V lost 2 bases to trimming and J lost 4 bases, with 8 bases between them. The CDR3 totals 14 residues. The CDR3 is CASSLSDSTGELFF. The CDR3 DNA reads as TGTGCCAGCAGCTTAAGTGACAGCACCGGGGAGCTGTTTTTT.

This chain links TRBV27 with TRBJ2-1; 16 bases line up with TRBD2. The CDR3 runs to 19 residues. The J segment lost 15 bases and the V segment lost 6 bases, leaving 23 bases of the junction unmatched. Germline V lookup: CDR1 MNHEY, CDR2 SMNVEV (reference sequence). The CDR3 bases are TGTGCCAGCAGCGCGGTCACAATTACTCCCGGGACTAGCGGGAGGGAACCGTTCTTC. Translating it yields CASSAVTITPGTSGREPFF.

The sample holds one count of this clone. This CDR3 reads CASSPGQGVPHEQYF. CDR3 coding DNA: TGTGCCAGCAGCCCGGGACAGGGAGTCCCCCACGAGCAGTACTTC. This sequence joins TRBV11-2 and TRBJ2-7; 9 positions match TRBD1. The J segment lost 5 bases and the V segment lost 5 bases, leaving 10 bases of the junction unmatched. The CDR3 spans 15 residues. Germline V lookup: CDR1 SGHAT, CDR2 FQNNGV.